The clone carrying this TCR beta chain was recorded a few times. One end of the junction varies from germline; a read error may be responsible. The data are from a study of blood T cells in healthy people across ages. Next came a second PCR, run for about 6 to 11 cycles, which used a sample-barcoded 5' primer along with a J-beta primer mix. TCRdb itself ran the 5' RACE reads through MiXCR, one entry per CDR3 protein. The sample has 1 million to 1.2 million distinct CDR3 sequences, less than 45% seen once. CDR3 length: 13 amino acids. From germline, CDR1 is MNHNY and CDR2 SVGAGI (reference sequence). J is TRBJ1-4 and V is TRBV6-6, with unresolved D. The sequenced material came from blood. The TCR originated in a man younger than 30 in good health. CDR3 coding DNA: TGTGCCCGCAGTTTCGGGGCTAATGAAAAACTGTTTTTT. Amino acids: CARSFGANEKLFF.